This TCR beta chain was recovered during a study of control samples from healthy donors and cancer patients. Generated by immunoSEQ multiplex PCR, the TCRdb table keeps only in-frame clones and is missing some. The table lists 150,000 or so clones, about 95% of them singletons. This CDR3 spans 14 amino acids. V lost 2 bases, J lost 2 bases, and 6 bases lay in between. Germline V CDR1 and CDR2: SEHNR, FQNEAQ (reference sequence). Material for sequencing was PBMCs. This receptor was obtained from a man in his sixties with colorectal cancer. The chain combines TRBV7-9 with TRBJ2-2; no clear D gene. In DNA, the CDR3 is TGTGCCAGCAGCTTACGAGACAACACCGGGGAGCTGTTTTTT. Translating it yields CASSLRDNTGELFF.